Each of the 19 T cell receptor beta chains below was sequenced from the same sample in a study of cytomegalovirus exposure and HLA in healthy donors. With 60 Vbeta and 13 Jbeta primers, the PCR was carried out. Clones were sequenced by immunoSEQ multiplex PCR, and TCRdb holds only the in-frame ones, with some missing. The repertoire holds approximately 140,000 clones, with approximately 84% as singletons. Sample: PBMCs. These receptor sequences come from a woman aged 40 to 50 in good health and CMV-seronegative.

This clone turned up a few times. The chain employs TRBV2 and TRBJ2-7, with a possible D match to TRBD1 (6 bases). Trimming cost V 8 bases and J 9 bases, with 14 bases left between them. The CDR3 extends over 11 amino acids. CDR1 is SNHLY and CDR2 is FYNNEI in the germline V gene. Written as DNA, the CDR3 is TGTGCCAGCGTCCTGGGGGCGCGGCAGTACTTC. Translated: CASVLGARQYF.

This clone has a single count. This chain uses TRBV5-3 with TRBJ2-1, with 10 positions matching TRBD2. TRBV5-3 counts as an open reading frame of uncertain function. V was clipped by 2 bases and J by 6 bases; unmatched bases: 23. The CDR3 is made up of 21 amino acids. CDR3 in DNA: TGTGCCAGAAGCTTTCCGAACGTGGCTAGCGGGAGAAAACCCCCCGGCAATGAGCAGTTCTTC. Amino acids: CARSFPNVASGRKPPGNEQFF.

With regard to this clone: One end of the junction fails to match germline, which may point to a read error. CDR3: CSVEGRDPCEQYF. CDR3 bases: TGCAGCGTCGAAGGGAGGGATCCCTGCGAGCAGTACTTC. This chain links TRBV29-1 with TRBJ2-7, with 7 nucleotides matching TRBD2. The germline CDR1 and CDR2 sequences are SQVTM and ANQGSEA. The CDR3 runs 13 residues.

The genes are TRBV19 and TRBJ2-7; TRBD1 matches 8 bases. The CDR3 length is 12 residues. The germline CDR1 and CDR2 sequences are LNHDA and SQIVND (reference sequence). The V gene end was trimmed by 10 bases and the J gene end by 4 bases; junction bases not matched to a gene: 6. In DNA form, the CDR3 reads TGTGCCACTTCAGGGGGCTGGTACGAGCAGTACTTC. Amino acids: CATSGGWYEQYF.

The CDR3 here is CASSSLAGGPTYEQYF. CDR3 nucleotides: TGTGCCAGCAGCTCCCTAGCGGGAGGCCCGACCTACGAGCAGTACTTC. This chain joins TRBV7-9 and TRBJ2-7; 11 nucleotides align to TRBD2. Germline loops: CDR1 SEHNR, CDR2 FQNEAQ (reference sequence). V lost 4 bases and J lost 2; bases outside the gene matches: 7. This CDR3 is 16 amino acids long. Together with reference TRBV7-9 and TRBJ2-7, the CDR3 gives the full variable domain: DTGVSQNPRHKITKRGQNVTFRCDPISEHNRLYWYRQTLGQGPEFLTYFQNEAQLEKSRLLSDRFSAERPKGSFSTLEIQRTEQGDSAMYLCASSSLAGGPTYEQYFGPGTRLTVT.

This chain connects TRBV19 to TRBJ2-3; D is perhaps TRBD2 (6 bases). CDR1 and CDR2 from the germline V gene are LNHDA and SQIVND (reference sequence). This CDR3 comprises 15 residues. V was cut by 5 bases and J by 2 bases, with 14 bases left in between. Here the CDR3 reads CASSPPGLLTDTQYF. The DNA for the CDR3 is TGTGCCAGTAGTCCTCCGGGACTTCTCACAGATACGCAGTATTTT.

The chain joins TRBV7-9 to TRBJ1-4; tentative D call: TRBD1 (6 bases). The CDR3 covers 15 residues. Germline V CDR1 and CDR2: SEHNR, FQNEAQ (reference sequence). V was clipped by 2 bases and J by 6 bases, with 13 bases between them. CDR3 in amino acids: CASSLMGASDEKLFF. Here the CDR3 DNA reads TGTGCCAGCAGCTTAATGGGGGCATCGGATGAAAAACTGTTTTTT.

This clone showed up just once. J is TRBJ1-3 and V is TRBV9; tentatively, D is TRBD1 (6 bases). This CDR3 spans 16 amino acids. V lost 2 bases and J 3 bases, leaving 15 bases between the germline ends. The germline V gene has CDR1 SGDLS and CDR2 YYNGEE. CDR3 region: CASSVAPGDLGNTIYF. The CDR3 nucleotides are TGTGCCAGCAGCGTGGCCCCAGGGGATCTTGGAAACACCATATATTTT. Combining the CDR3 with reference TRBV9 and TRBJ1-3 gives the whole variable domain DSGVTQTPKHLITATGQRVTLRCSPRSGDLSVYWYQQSLDQGLQFLIQYYNGEERAKGNILERFSAQQFPDLHSELNLSSLELGDSALYFCASSVAPGDLGNTIYFGEGSWLTVV.

The chain combines TRBV2 with TRBJ2-3; D may be TRBD2 (5 bases). The CDR3 spans 13 residues. Germline CDR1 SNHLY, CDR2 FYNNEI. Trimming removed 8 bases at V and 5 bases at J, with 14 bases between. This CDR3 reads CASLGGLVDTQYF. CDR3 nucleotide sequence: TGTGCCAGCTTGGGCGGGCTAGTAGATACGCAGTATTTT.

This clone is a singleton in its sample. J is TRBJ2-6 and V is TRBV5-6; possibly TRBD1 for D (7 bases). V was pared by 4 bases and J by 3 bases, with 11 bases between. CDR1 and CDR2 from the germline V gene are SGHDT and YYEEEE. The CDR3 is made up of 15 amino acids. The CDR3 DNA is TGTGCCAGCAGCCCGCAGGGGGGTGGGGCCAACGTCCTGACTTTC. This sequence encodes CASSPQGGGANVLTF.

In DNA, the CDR3 is TGTGCCAGCAGTTACGTGACAGGGTCCCCCTACGAGCAGTACTTC. Protein: CASSYVTGSPYEQYF. The genes are TRBV6-5 and TRBJ2-5, with 7 bases lining up with TRBD1. The assigned J gene may be wrong: the sequence end matches TRBJ2-7 better. CDR1 is MNHEY and CDR2 is SVGAGI in the germline V gene. This CDR3 is 15 amino acids long.

The rearrangement joins TRBV28 to TRBJ1-1, with D possibly TRBD1 on 6 matching bases. Deletions cut 6 bases from V and 1 base from J, with 9 bases between. The CDR3 has 13 residues. Germline CDR1 and CDR2: MDHEN and SYDVKM. This CDR3 is CASSLGGNTEAFF. The DNA of the CDR3 is TGTGCCAGCAGCCTAGGGGGGAACACTGAAGCTTTCTTT.

The V call is TRBV5-4, the J call TRBJ1-1, with 7 bases lining up with TRBD1. Germline V gives CDR1 SGHNT, CDR2 YYREEE (reference sequence). Losses at the gene ends were 3 bases for V and 2 bases for J; bases not matched to a gene: 4. The CDR3 consists of 14 residues. The CDR3 region is CASSSTGINTEAFF. CDR3 bases: TGTGCCAGCAGCTCGACAGGGATTAACACTGAAGCTTTCTTT.

This clone showed up just a few times. The chain joins TRBV28 to TRBJ2-1; unclear D gene. Germline loops: CDR1 MDHEN, CDR2 SYDVKM. V was cut by 6 bases and J by 8 bases, with 26 bases left in between. The CDR3 runs to 17 residues. CDR3 amino acids: CASRLKRQLGSNDEQFF. The CDR3 bases are TGTGCCAGCAGGCTAAAGAGGCAGCTAGGATCCAACGATGAGCAGTTCTTC.

The rearrangement links TRBV7-3 to TRBJ2-7; TRBD1 is a possible D gene (6 bases). V lost 4 bases and J lost 7, with 11 bases in between. Per germline, CDR1 SGHTA and CDR2 FQGTGA. CDR3 length: 12 residues. The CDR3 protein is CASSSVRGEQYF. CDR3 DNA sequence: TGTGCCAGCAGCTCGGTCAGGGGAGAGCAGTACTTC.

This rearrangement joins TRBV14 to TRBJ2-7; TRBD2 agrees at 11 bases. Germline CDR1 is SGHDN and CDR2 is FVKESK. This CDR3 has 16 amino acids. The J segment lost 3 bases and the V segment lost 1 base, leaving 5 bases of the junction unmatched. In DNA form, the CDR3 reads TGTGCCAGCAGCCAAGGGCCCACTAGCGGGAGCTACGAGCAGTACTTC. Protein sequence: CASSQGPTSGSYEQYF.

The V call is TRBV7-2, the J call TRBJ1-2, with 9 bases fitting TRBD1. The CDR3 is made up of 14 amino acids. The J segment lost 8 bases and the V segment lost 5 bases, leaving 9 bases of the junction unmatched. Germline-derived CDR1 and CDR2 are SGHTA and FQGNSA. CDR3 sequence: CASSARTGVLGYTF. The CDR3 DNA sequence: TGTGCCAGCAGCGCCCGGACAGGGGTCCTCGGCTACACCTTC.

The rearrangement links TRBV6-1 to TRBJ2-3, with 11 bases that match TRBD2. Germline lookup yields CDR1 MNHNS and CDR2 SASEGT. The CDR3 spans 16 residues. The trim removed 4 bases at V and 4 bases at J, leaving 7 bases unmatched. The DNA for the CDR3 is TGTGCCAGCAGTGCGTTAGCGGGAGGGGTAGCAGATACGCAGTATTTT. Translation gives CASSALAGGVADTQYF.

The J gene is TRBJ2-1, the V gene TRBV10-3, with D possibly matching TRBD2 (5 bases). Germline CDR1 and CDR2: ENHRY and SYGVKD. Trimming removed 3 bases from V and 1 base from J, with 7 bases in between. This CDR3 contains 14 residues. CDR3 amino acids: CAISELGSYNEQFF. For the CDR3, the DNA is TGTGCCATCAGTGAACTAGGGTCCTACAATGAGCAGTTCTTC.